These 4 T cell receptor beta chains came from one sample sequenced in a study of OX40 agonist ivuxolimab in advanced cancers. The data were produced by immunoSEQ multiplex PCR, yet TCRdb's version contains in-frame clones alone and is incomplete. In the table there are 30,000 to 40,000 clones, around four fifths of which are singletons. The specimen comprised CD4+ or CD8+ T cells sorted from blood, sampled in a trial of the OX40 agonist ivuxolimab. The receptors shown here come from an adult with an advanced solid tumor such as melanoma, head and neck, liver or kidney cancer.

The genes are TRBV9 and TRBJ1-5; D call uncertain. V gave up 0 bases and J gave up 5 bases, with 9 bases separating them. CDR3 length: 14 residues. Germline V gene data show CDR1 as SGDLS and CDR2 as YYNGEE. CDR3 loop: CASSVGRGHQPQHF. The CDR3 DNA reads TGTGCCAGCAGCGTAGGACGGGGTCATCAGCCCCAGCATTTT.

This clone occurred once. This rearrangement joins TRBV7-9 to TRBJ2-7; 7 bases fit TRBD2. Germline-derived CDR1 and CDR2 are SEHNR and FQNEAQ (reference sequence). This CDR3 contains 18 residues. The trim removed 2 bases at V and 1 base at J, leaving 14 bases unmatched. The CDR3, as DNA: TGTGCCAGCAGCTTACTTACCTGGCAGGCTAGCGGATCCTACGAGCAGTACTTC. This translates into CASSLLTWQASGSYEQYF.

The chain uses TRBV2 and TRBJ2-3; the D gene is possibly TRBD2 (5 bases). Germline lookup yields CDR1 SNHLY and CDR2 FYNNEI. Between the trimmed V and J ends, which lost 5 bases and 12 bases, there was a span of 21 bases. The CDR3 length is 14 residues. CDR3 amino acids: CASSPTADGLSQYF. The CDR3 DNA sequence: TGTGCCAGCAGTCCGACCGCCGACGGACTGTCCCAGTATTTT.

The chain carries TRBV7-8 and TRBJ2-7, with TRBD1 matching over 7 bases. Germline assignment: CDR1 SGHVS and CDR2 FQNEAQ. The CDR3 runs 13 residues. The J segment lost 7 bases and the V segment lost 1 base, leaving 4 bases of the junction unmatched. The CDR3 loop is CASSLGQGREQYF. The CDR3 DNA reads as TGTGCCAGCAGCTTAGGACAGGGCAGGGAGCAGTACTTC.